This TCR beta chain was captured by sequencing in a study of cytomegalovirus exposure and HLA in healthy donors. Germline V gene lookup returns CDR1 GTSNPN and CDR2 SVGIG (reference sequence). The germline V and J ends were trimmed by 0 bases and 0 bases, with 8 bases remaining between them. This CDR3 has 15 amino acids. As concerns this clone: Its antigen is not known.

General study results and limits: Fewer N-insertions (relative to the approximately 700-donor mean) were reportedly seen in an Asian-associated ancestry cluster in a later analysis. Under in vitro conditions, a few CMV-associated chains were confirmed as specific for CMV antigens.

PCR employed 60 Vbeta and 13 Jbeta primers. Only in-frame clones appear in the TCRdb table, and some are missing; sequencing was by immunoSEQ multiplex PCR. The specimen's table records fewer than 85,000 clones. This TCR was sampled from a man between 50 and 59 years old in good health and CMV-seropositive. Sequencing used PBMCs. The rearrangement uses TRBV30 and TRBJ2-2; no definite D call. The CDR3, as DNA: TGTGCCTGGAGTGTGCCACAGTCGAACACCGGGGAGCTGTTTTTT. Translation gives CAWSVPQSNTGELFF.